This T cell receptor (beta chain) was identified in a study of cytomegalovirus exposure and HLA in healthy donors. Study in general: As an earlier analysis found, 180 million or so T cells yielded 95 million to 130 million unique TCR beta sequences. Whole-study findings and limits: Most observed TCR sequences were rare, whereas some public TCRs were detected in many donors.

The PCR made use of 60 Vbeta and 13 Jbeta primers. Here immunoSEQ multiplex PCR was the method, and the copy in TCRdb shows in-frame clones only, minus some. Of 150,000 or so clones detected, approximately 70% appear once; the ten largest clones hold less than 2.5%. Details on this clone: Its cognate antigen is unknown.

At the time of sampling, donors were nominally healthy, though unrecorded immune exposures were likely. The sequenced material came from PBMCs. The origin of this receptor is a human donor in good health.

The CDR3 spells CASSLVLQGALGEAFF. In DNA form, the CDR3 reads TGTGCCAGCAGCTTAGTATTGCAGGGGGCATTGGGTGAAGCTTTCTTT. The rearrangement uses TRBV7-8 and TRBJ1-1, with TRBD1 matching 8 bases. Germline CDR1 is SGHVS and CDR2 is FQNEAQ. V lost 1 base to trimming and J lost 7 bases; unmatched junction nucleotides: 11. The CDR3 length is 16 residues. Supplemented by reference TRBV7-8 and TRBJ1-1, the full variable domain reads GAGVSQSPRYKVAKRGQDVALRCDPISGHVSLFWYQQALGQGPEFLTYFQNEAQLDKSGLPSDRFFAERPEGSVSTLKIQRTQQEDSAVYLCASSLVLQGALGEAFFGQGTRLTVV.